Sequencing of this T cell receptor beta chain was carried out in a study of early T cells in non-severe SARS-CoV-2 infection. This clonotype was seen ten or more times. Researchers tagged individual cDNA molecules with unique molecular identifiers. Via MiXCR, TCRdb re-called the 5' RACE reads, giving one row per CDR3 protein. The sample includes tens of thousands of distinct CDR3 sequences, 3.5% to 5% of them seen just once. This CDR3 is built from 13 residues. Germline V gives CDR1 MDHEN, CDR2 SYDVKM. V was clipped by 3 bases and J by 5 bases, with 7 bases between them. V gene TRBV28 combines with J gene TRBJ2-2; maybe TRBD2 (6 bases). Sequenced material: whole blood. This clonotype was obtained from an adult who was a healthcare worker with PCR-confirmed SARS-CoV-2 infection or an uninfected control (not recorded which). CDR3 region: CASSFRGTGELFF. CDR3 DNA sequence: TGTGCCAGCAGTTTCCGGGGGACCGGGGAGCTGTTTTTT.